Sequencing of this T cell receptor (beta chain) was carried out in a study of blood T cell repertoires in COVID-19. For the study at large: Nucleic acid was either cDNA or gDNA, and it came from T cells, B-cell-depleted T cells, or PBMCs.

V lost 2 bases and J lost 2, with 12 bases in between. The CDR3 runs 16 residues. Germline CDR1 and CDR2: KGHDR and SFDVKD. As originally analysed: Amplification with reference gene primers provided the estimates of nucleated cell counts. The table came from immunoSEQ multiplex PCR; TCRdb's copy has only in-frame clones and leaves some out. V and J calls and clone size are those listed in that table; D and trimming were worked out from the DNA. The table shows about 210,000 clones, with about 83% occurring only once. The sequencing sample was made of peripheral blood. The chain recombines TRBV24-1 with TRBJ2-1, with D maybe TRBD2 (5 bases). The clonotype originates from a woman in her forties or fifties with acute or convalescent COVID-19. For the CDR3, the DNA is TGTGCCACCAGTGATTCTGACTATCCAACCTACAATGAGCAGTTCTTC. This sequence encodes CATSDSDYPTYNEQFF.